The 26 T cell receptor beta chains given below trace back to one sample, sequenced in a study of siplizumab effects on memory and regulatory T cells. The repertoire was sequenced with immunoSEQ multiplex PCR; TCRdb's copy has only in-frame clones and lacks some. The sample contains tens of thousands of clones, roughly 95% of which appear only once. The sample comprised naive CD4+ T cells sorted from blood. These receptor sequences come from a human donor in good health.

The chain combines TRBV5-1 with TRBJ2-3; 9 bases are shared with TRBD1. The CDR3 covers 14 residues. The J segment lost 3 bases and the V segment lost 6 bases, leaving 5 bases of the junction unmatched. The germline V gene has CDR1 SGHRS and CDR2 YFSETQ. The CDR3 region is CASKPGQGTDTQYF. The CDR3 bases are TGCGCCAGCAAACCGGGACAGGGAACAGATACGCAGTATTTT.

The chain has TRBV5-1 and TRBJ2-7; D is possibly TRBD1 (6 bases). CDR1 is SGHRS, CDR2 YFSETQ, per germline. V was pared by 0 bases and J by 5 bases, with 9 bases between. This CDR3 contains 13 residues. Here the CDR3 DNA reads TGCGCCAGCAGCTTGGCAGGGGAGCACGAGCAGTACTTC. This codes for CASSLAGEHEQYF.

This chain connects TRBV29-1 to TRBJ1-5; D might be TRBD1 (6 bases). The germline CDR1 and CDR2 sequences are SQVTM and ANQGSEA. This CDR3 is built from 13 residues. The chain's CDR3 is CSLKTGLNQPQHF. The CDR3 coding sequence is TGCAGTCTAAAGACAGGTTTAAATCAGCCCCAGCATTTT.

CDR3 nucleotide sequence: TGTGCCAGCAGTTTAAGGTTCACTGAAGCTTTCTTT. The encoded protein is CASSLRFTEAFF. The gene calls are TRBV28 and TRBJ1-1; no reliable D call. Germline lookup yields CDR1 MDHEN and CDR2 SYDVKM. The CDR3 extends over 12 amino acids. Trimming shortened V by 2 bases and J by 4 bases, and 5 bases separated the two germline ends.

V usage is TRBV6-6 and J usage is TRBJ2-3; TRBD2 might be the D (5 bases). This CDR3 contains 12 residues. Trimming removed 5 bases at V and 4 bases at J, with 7 bases between. The germline gives CDR1 MNHNY, CDR2 SVGAGI (reference sequence). CDR3 nucleotide sequence: TGTGCCAGCAGTCAACTAGCAGATACGCAGTATTTT. Translating gives CASSQLADTQYF.

As to this clone: A read error may produce the germline difference seen at one junction end. The chain uses TRBV19 and TRBJ1-6, with unresolved D. Germline V gene sequence: CDR1 LNHDA, CDR2 SQIVND (reference sequence). CDR3 length: 15 residues. The CDR3 DNA reads TGTGTCAGTAGTATAGGGTTAGGAGGCCAATCACCCCTCCACTTT. Its protein product is CVSSIGLGGQSPLHF. Full variable domain (rest looked up from reference TRBV19 and TRBJ1-6): DGGITQSPKYLFRKEGQNVTLSCEQNLNHDAMYWYRQDPGQGLRLIYYSQIVNDFQKGDIAEGYSVSREKKESFPLTVTSAQKNPTAFYLCVSSIGLGGQSPLHFGNGTRLTVT.

The V call is TRBV27, the J call TRBJ2-7; D gene unclear. This CDR3 comprises 15 residues. Germline V gene data show CDR1 as MNHEY and CDR2 as SMNVEV (reference sequence). Trimming shortened V by 6 bases and J by 0 bases, and 15 bases separated the two germline ends. The CDR3, as DNA: TGTGCCAGCAGCCTTGGACGGATAAGCTCCTACGAGCAGTACTTC. Its translation is CASSLGRISSYEQYF.

V and J are TRBV6-6 and TRBJ2-5; 8 nucleotides align to TRBD2. Per the germline V gene, CDR1 is MNHNY and CDR2 is SVGAGI (reference sequence). There are 16 residues in the CDR3. V was pared by 2 bases and J by 4 bases, with 9 bases of the junction left unmatched. This CDR3 is CASSYPAGSGVETQYF. For the CDR3, the DNA is TGTGCCAGCAGTTACCCTGCTGGTAGCGGGGTAGAGACCCAGTACTTC.

V usage is TRBV21-1 and J usage is TRBJ1-2; the listed D gene, TRBD1, was not tested against the DNA. TRBV21-1 has pseudogene status. The CDR3 runs to 18 residues. The CDR3 coding sequence is TGTGCCAGCAGCAAAAAGGCCCCAACAGGGGGCGAACCCCATGGCTACACCTTC. This codes for CASSKKAPTGGEPHGYTF.

The chain recombines TRBV7-3 with TRBJ1-1; 7 nucleotides line up with TRBD1. Germline trimming cut 2 bases from V and 1 base from J; bases unmatched to any gene: 1. The CDR3 loop spans 14 amino acids. Germline V gene data show CDR1 as SGHTA and CDR2 as FQGTGA. CDR3 sequence reads: CASSLGQANTEAFF. CDR3 sequence (DNA): TGTGCCAGCAGCTTAGGACAGGCGAACACTGAAGCTTTCTTT.

This chain uses TRBV18 with TRBJ2-7; D is unresolved. Germline V gene lookup returns CDR1 KGHSH and CDR2 LQKENI. The CDR3 length is 13 residues. The germline V and J ends were trimmed by 3 bases and 0 bases, with 6 bases remaining between them. The CDR3 region has the DNA TGTGCCAGCTCACCCTCAAACTCCTACGAGCAGTACTTC. Amino acid sequence: CASSPSNSYEQYF.

For this clone: The identical CDR3 is also encoded by other nucleotide sequences in the sample. The chain carries TRBV6-5 and TRBJ2-3; D not resolved. CDR3 length: 11 residues. Germline V gene lookup returns CDR1 MNHEY and CDR2 SVGAGI. V was trimmed by 3 bases and J by 4 bases, leaving 2 bases between them. The CDR3 here is CASSYADTQYF. The DNA of the CDR3 is TGTGCCAGCAGTTATGCAGATACGCAGTATTTT.

V and J are TRBV27 and TRBJ2-6; TRBD1 aligns across 10 bases. This CDR3 region has 18 residues. Germline assignment: CDR1 MNHEY and CDR2 SMNVEV (reference sequence). After removal of 0 bases from V and 2 bases from J, the junction contained 4 bases not matched to a gene. CDR3 in amino acids: CASSLSGTGVTGANVLTF. The CDR3, as DNA: TGTGCCAGCAGTTTATCCGGGACAGGGGTAACTGGGGCCAACGTCCTGACTTTC.

CDR3: CASSLGRGLIETQYF. CDR3 sequence (DNA): TGTGCCAGCAGCTTGGGCCGGGGGCTAATCGAGACCCAGTACTTC. J is TRBJ2-5 and V is TRBV5-6; D assignment may be TRBD1 or TRBD2 (6 bases each). This CDR3 contains 15 residues. The V and J ends lost 0 bases and 5 bases respectively, with 14 bases between them. The germline V gene encodes CDR1 SGHDT and CDR2 YYEEEE.

A single count supports this clone. This chain connects TRBV5-4 to TRBJ1-2; a possible D gene is TRBD1 (6 bases). Trimming stripped 2 bases from V and 4 bases from J, with 12 bases between. Germline V gene sequence: CDR1 SGHNT, CDR2 YYREEE (reference sequence). The CDR3 consists of 14 residues. The CDR3 nucleotides are TGTGCCAGCAGCTTTGAGGACAGACCCTATGGCTACACCTTC. Translation: CASSFEDRPYGYTF.

The V and J genes are TRBV19 and TRBJ1-5; weak D call: TRBD1 (6 bases). The germline V and J ends were trimmed by 8 bases and 7 bases, with 24 bases remaining between them. The germline CDR1 and CDR2 sequences are LNHDA and SQIVND (reference sequence). This CDR3 has 16 residues. The CDR3 sequence is CASCPPPDSTLQPQHF. For the CDR3, the DNA is TGTGCCAGTTGCCCCCCGCCGGACAGTACCCTACAGCCCCAGCATTTT.

The CDR3 sequence is CASSLSLPNTEAFF. The CDR3 nucleotides are TGTGCCAGCAGTTTATCTTTGCCGAACACTGAAGCTTTCTTT. This chain joins TRBV27 and TRBJ1-1, with unresolved D. V lost 0 bases and J lost 1, with 6 bases in between. Looked up from germline, CDR1 is MNHEY and CDR2 is SMNVEV (reference sequence). The CDR3 contains 14 residues.

The gene calls are TRBV7-3 and TRBJ2-3; the D is unclear. V lost 3 bases to trimming and J lost 2 bases, with 6 bases between them. This CDR3 has 13 residues. From germline, CDR1 is SGHTA and CDR2 FQGTGA. The CDR3 loop reads CASSFSATDTQYF. The CDR3, as DNA: TGTGCCAGCAGCTTCTCTGCCACAGATACGCAGTATTTT.

The V gene is TRBV9, the J gene TRBJ1-6; D uncertain. This CDR3 comprises 13 residues. Germline values: CDR1 SGDLS, CDR2 YYNGEE. With 3 bases removed from V and 7 bases from J, the gap between germline ends came to 8 bases. In DNA form, the CDR3 reads TGTGCCAGCAGCGCAGACTTGAATTCACCCCTCCACTTT. This codes for CASSADLNSPLHF.

V gene TRBV11-3 combines with J gene TRBJ2-1; 12 bases align to TRBD2. This CDR3 has 16 residues. In germline, CDR1 is SGHNT, CDR2 YENEEA. V gave up 5 bases and J gave up 5 bases; unmatched junction bases: 7. CDR3 amino acids: CASSTTSGGIDNEQFF. The CDR3 coding sequence is TGTGCCAGCAGCACGACTAGCGGGGGTATCGACAATGAGCAGTTCTTC. Full variable domain (outside the CDR3, taken from reference TRBV11-3 and TRBJ2-1): EAGVVQSPRYKIIEKKQPVAFWCNPISGHNTLYWYLQNLGQGPELLIRYENEEAVDDSQLPKDRFSAERLKGVDSTLKIQPAELGDSAVYLCASSTTSGGIDNEQFFGPGTRLTVL.

For this clone: The missing conserved phenylalanine or tryptophan at the end of this CDR3 makes a read error likely. Because the CDR3's place on the DNA is in doubt, the DNA is left out and the CDR3 is given as listed by TCRdb. This rearrangement joins TRBV30 to TRBJ1-2; the table's D call of TRBD1 was not tested on the DNA. Germline values: CDR1 GTSNPN, CDR2 SVGIG (reference sequence). The CDR3 contains 12 residues when both ends are counted. The CDR3 protein is CAWFPSGQGAVS.

The chain employs TRBV18 and TRBJ2-7; the match to TRBD1 covers 8 bases. This CDR3 is built from 15 residues. Germline values: CDR1 KGHSH, CDR2 LQKENI. Trimming at V came to 5 bases and at J to 0 bases, leaving 6 bases not matched to a gene. The CDR3 protein is CASSSTGESSYEQYF. Here the CDR3 DNA reads TGTGCCAGCTCATCGACAGGGGAGAGCTCCTACGAGCAGTACTTC. Looking up the rest from reference TRBV18 and TRBJ2-7 gives the full variable domain: NAGVMQNPRHLVRRRGQEARLRCSPMKGHSHVYWYRQLPEEGLKFMVYLQKENIIDESGMPKERFSAEFPKEGPSILRIQQVVRGDSAAYFCASSSTGESSYEQYFGPGTRLTVT.

The sample holds one count of this clone. This rearrangement joins TRBV10-3 to TRBJ1-2, with D perhaps matching TRBD1 (6 bases). V lost 0 bases and J 2 bases, leaving 7 bases between the germline ends. Germline V gene data show CDR1 as ENHRY and CDR2 as SYGVKD. This CDR3 is 14 amino acids long. The CDR3 sequence is CAISESTGNYGYTF. CDR3 DNA: TGTGCCATCAGTGAGTCGACAGGAAACTATGGCTACACCTTC.

The chain combines TRBV6-6 with TRBJ2-3, with D possibly called TRBD1 or TRBD2 (6 bases each). V was clipped by 5 bases and J by 0 bases, with 15 bases between them. Germline CDR1 reads MNHNY; CDR2 reads SVGAGI (reference sequence). The CDR3 covers 16 residues. The CDR3 DNA follows: TGTGCCAGCAGTCCCCCTTGGGGGGCTAGCACAGATACGCAGTATTTT. Translating gives CASSPPWGASTDTQYF.

CDR3: CASSSLRGNEQFF. The CDR3 region has the DNA TGTGCCAGCAGCTCCCTACGAGGCAATGAGCAGTTCTTC. The chain combines TRBV7-2 with TRBJ2-1; D gene uncertain. Germline CDR1 is SGHTA and CDR2 is FQGNSA. The CDR3 runs to 13 residues. Trimming removed 4 bases from V and 6 bases from J, with 10 bases in between.

This chain uses TRBV7-9 with TRBJ2-1, with 8 positions matching TRBD2. With V trimmed by 5 bases and J by 2 bases, 2 bases remained unmatched. Germline assignment: CDR1 SEHNR and CDR2 FQNEAQ (reference sequence). This CDR3 has 14 residues. The CDR3: CASSTSGTYNEQFF. In DNA form, the CDR3 reads TGTGCCAGCAGCACTAGCGGCACCTACAATGAGCAGTTCTTC.